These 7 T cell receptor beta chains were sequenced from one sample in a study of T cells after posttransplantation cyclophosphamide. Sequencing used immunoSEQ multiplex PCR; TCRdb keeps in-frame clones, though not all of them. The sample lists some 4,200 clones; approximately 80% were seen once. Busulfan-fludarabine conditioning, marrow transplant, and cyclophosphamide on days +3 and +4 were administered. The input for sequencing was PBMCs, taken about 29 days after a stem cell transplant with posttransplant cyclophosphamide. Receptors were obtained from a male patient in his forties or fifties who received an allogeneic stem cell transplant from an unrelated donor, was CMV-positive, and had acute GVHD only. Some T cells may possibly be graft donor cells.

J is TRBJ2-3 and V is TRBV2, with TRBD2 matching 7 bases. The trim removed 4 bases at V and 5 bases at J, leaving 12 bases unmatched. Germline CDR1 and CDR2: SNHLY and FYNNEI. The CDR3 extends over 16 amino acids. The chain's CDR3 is CASSAPLARAQDTQYF. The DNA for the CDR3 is TGTGCCAGCAGTGCCCCACTAGCGCGAGCCCAAGATACGCAGTATTTT. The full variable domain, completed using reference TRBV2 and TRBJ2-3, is EPEVTQTPSHQVTQMGQEVILRCVPISNHLYFYWYRQILGQKVEFLVSFYNNEISEKSEIFDDQFSVERPDGSNFTLKIRSTKLEDSAMYFCASSAPLARAQDTQYFGPGTRLTVL.

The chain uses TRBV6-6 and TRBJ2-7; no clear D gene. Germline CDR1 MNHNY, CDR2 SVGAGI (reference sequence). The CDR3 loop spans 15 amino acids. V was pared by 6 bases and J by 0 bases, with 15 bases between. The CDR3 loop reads CASSNARDNSYEQYF. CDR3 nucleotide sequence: TGTGCCAGCAGCAACGCCCGAGACAACTCCTACGAGCAGTACTTC.

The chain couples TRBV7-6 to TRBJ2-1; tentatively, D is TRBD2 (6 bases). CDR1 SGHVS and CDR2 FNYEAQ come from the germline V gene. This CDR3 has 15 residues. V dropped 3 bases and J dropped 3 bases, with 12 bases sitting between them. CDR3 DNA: TGTGCCAGCAGCTTTCGGGGGAAGGGCTACAATGAGCAGTTCTTC. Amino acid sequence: CASSFRGKGYNEQFF.

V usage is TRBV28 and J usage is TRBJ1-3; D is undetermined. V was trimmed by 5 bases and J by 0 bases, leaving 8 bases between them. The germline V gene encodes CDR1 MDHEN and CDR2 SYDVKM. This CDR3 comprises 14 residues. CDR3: CASSTPYSGNTIYF. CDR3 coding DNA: TGTGCCAGCAGTACGCCCTACTCTGGAAACACCATATATTTT.

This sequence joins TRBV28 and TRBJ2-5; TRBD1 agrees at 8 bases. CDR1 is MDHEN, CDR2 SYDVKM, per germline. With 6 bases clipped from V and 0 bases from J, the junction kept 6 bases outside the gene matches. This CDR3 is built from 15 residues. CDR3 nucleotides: TGTGCCAGCAGCCCGGGACAGGCGTACCAAGAGACCCAGTACTTC. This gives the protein CASSPGQAYQETQYF.

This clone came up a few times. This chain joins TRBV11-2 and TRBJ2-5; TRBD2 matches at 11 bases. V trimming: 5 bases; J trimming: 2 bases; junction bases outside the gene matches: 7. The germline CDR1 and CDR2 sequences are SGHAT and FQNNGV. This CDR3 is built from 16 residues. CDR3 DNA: TGTGCCAGCAGCCCGGGGACTAGCGGAGCGCAAGAGACCCAGTACTTC. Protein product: CASSPGTSGAQETQYF.

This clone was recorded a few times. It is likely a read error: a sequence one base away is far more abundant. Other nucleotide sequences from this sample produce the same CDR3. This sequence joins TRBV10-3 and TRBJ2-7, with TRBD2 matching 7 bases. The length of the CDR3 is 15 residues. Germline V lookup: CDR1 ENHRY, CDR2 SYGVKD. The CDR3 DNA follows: TGTGCCATCAGTGGCCGGGCTAGCGGTTCCTACGATCAGTACTTC. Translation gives CAISGRASGSYDQYF.